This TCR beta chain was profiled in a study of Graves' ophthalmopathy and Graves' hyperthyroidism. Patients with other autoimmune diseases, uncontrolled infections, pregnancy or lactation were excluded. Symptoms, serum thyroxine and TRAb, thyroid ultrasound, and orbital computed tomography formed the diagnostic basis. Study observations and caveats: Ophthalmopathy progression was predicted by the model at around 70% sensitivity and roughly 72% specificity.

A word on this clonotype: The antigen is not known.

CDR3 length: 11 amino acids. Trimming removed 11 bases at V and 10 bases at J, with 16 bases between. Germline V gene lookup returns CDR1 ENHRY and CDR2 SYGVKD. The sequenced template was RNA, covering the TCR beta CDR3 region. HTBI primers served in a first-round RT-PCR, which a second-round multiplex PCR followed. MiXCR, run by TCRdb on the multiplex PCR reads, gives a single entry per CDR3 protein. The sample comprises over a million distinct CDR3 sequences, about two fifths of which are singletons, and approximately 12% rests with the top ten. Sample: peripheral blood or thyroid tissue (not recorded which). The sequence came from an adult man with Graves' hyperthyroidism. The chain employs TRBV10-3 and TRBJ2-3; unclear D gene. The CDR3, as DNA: TGTGCCCATGCGGCTGAGGTGGCGCAGTATTTT. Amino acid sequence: CAHAAEVAQYF.